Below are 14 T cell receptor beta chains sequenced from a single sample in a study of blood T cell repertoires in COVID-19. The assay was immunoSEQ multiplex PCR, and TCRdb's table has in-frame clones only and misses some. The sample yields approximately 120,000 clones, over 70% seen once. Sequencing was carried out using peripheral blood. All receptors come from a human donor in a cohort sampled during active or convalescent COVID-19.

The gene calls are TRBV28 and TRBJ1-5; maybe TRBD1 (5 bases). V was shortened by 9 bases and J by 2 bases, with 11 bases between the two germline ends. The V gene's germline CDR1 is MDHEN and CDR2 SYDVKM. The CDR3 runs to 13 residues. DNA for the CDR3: TGTGCCAGTCTAACGGGGGGCAATCAGCCCCAGCATTTT. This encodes CASLTGGNQPQHF.

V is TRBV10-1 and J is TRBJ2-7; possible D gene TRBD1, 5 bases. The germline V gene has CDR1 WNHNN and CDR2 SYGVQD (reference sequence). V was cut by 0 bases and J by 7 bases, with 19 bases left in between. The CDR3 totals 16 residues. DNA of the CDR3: TGCGCCAGCAGTGAGTCGAGACAGCCTGGAGTATGGGAGCAGTACTTC. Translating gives CASSESRQPGVWEQYF.

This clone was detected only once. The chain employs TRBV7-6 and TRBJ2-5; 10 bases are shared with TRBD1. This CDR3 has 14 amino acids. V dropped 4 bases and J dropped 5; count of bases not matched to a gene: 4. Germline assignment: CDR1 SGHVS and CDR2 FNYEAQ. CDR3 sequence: CASSSDRGWETQYF. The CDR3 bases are TGTGCCAGCAGCTCGGACAGGGGGTGGGAGACCCAGTACTTC.

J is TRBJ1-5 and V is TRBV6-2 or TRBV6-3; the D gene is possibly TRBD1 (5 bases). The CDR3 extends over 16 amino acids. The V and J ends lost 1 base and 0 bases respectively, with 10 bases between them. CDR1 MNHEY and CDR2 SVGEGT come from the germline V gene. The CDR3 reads CASSYLVGGSNQPQHF. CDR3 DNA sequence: TGTGCCAGCAGTTACTTAGTCGGGGGTAGCAATCAGCCCCAGCATTTT.

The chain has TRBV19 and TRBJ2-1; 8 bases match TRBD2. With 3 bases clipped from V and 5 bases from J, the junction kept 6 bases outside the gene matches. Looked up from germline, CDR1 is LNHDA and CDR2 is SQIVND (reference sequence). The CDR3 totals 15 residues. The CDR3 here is CASSIYGGANNEQFF. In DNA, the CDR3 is TGTGCCAGTAGTATTTACGGGGGGGCTAACAATGAGCAGTTCTTC.

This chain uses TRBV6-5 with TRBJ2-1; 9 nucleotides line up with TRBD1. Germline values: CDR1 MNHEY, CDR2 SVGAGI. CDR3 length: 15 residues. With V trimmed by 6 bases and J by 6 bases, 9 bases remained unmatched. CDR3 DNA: TGTGCCAGCAGCAGCCGGGACAGGGCGATCAATGAGCAGTTCTTC. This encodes CASSSRDRAINEQFF.

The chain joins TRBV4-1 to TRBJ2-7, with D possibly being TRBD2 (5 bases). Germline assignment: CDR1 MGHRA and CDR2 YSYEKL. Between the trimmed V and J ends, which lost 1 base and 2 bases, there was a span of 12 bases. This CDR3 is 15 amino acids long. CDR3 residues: CASSQGTYVAYEQYF. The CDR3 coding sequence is TGCGCCAGCAGCCAAGGGACTTACGTCGCCTACGAGCAGTACTTC.

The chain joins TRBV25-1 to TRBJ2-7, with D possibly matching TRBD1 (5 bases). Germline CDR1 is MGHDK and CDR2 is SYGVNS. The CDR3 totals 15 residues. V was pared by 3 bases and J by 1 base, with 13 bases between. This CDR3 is CASSEEGVGSYEQYF. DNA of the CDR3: TGTGCCAGCAGTGAGGAAGGGGTCGGATCCTACGAGCAGTACTTC.

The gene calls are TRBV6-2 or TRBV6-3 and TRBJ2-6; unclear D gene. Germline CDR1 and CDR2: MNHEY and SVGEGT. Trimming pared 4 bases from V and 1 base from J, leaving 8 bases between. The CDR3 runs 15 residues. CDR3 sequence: CASSFRGSGANVLTF. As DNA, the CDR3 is TGTGCCAGCAGTTTTCGCGGTTCTGGGGCCAACGTCCTGACTTTC.

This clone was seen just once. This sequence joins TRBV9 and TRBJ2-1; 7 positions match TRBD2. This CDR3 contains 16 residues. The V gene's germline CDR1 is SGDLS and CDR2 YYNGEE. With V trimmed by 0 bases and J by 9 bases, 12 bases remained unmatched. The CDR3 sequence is CASSVGAGHPPFEQFF. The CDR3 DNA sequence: TGTGCCAGCAGCGTAGGAGCGGGGCACCCACCTTTTGAGCAGTTCTTC. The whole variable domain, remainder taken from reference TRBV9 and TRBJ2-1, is DSGVTQTPKHLITATGQRVTLRCSPRSGDLSVYWYQQSLDQGLQFLIQYYNGEERAKGNILERFSAQQFPDLHSELNLSSLELGDSALYFCASSVGAGHPPFEQFFGPGTRLTVL.

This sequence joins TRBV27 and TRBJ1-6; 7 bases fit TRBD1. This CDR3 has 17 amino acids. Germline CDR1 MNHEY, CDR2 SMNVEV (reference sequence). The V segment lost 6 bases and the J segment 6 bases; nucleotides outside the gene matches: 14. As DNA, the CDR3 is TGTGCCAGCAGGTCCGGGACAGACTATAGGGGTAATTCACCCCTCCACTTT. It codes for CASRSGTDYRGNSPLHF.

CDR3 sequence (DNA): TGTGCCAGCAGTTACGACAGGGGGACCTACAATGAGCAGTTCTTC. As protein: CASSYDRGTYNEQFF. This chain links TRBV6-5 with TRBJ2-1; 9 nucleotides agree with TRBD1. There are 15 residues in the CDR3. V gave up 2 bases and J gave up 2 bases; unmatched junction bases: 1. From germline, CDR1 is MNHEY and CDR2 SVGAGI.

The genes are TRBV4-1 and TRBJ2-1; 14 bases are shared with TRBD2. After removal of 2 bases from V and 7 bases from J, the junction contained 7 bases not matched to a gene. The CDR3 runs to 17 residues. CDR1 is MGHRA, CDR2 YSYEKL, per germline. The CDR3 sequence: CASSQWTSGGPRNEQFF. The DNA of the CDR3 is TGCGCCAGCAGCCAATGGACTAGCGGGGGGCCGCGAAATGAGCAGTTCTTC.

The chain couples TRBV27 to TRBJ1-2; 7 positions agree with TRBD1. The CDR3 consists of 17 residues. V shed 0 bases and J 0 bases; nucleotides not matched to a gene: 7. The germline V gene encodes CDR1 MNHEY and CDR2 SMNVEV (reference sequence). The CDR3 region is CASSLSNRGNTNYGYTF. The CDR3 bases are TGTGCCAGCAGTTTATCGAACAGGGGTAATACTAACTATGGCTACACCTTC.